The 8 T cell receptor beta chains given below trace back to one sample, sequenced in a study of beta chain features in type 1 diabetes. No antigens are known for them. As every portion of the isolated RNA was reverse transcribed, the sequencing read expressed TCRB transcripts. The data were produced by immunoSEQ multiplex PCR, yet TCRdb's version contains in-frame clones alone and is incomplete. The table records 23,000 or so clones, roughly two thirds of them present only once. Findings and caveats of the study: Patients with Type 1 diabetes showed moderately but significantly shorter TCRB CDR3s in all four CD4+ subsets.

Material: Tregs from blood. These receptors originate from a man aged 18 to 30 with type 1 diabetes.

The genes are TRBV28 and TRBJ2-2; 9 positions match TRBD1. CDR3 length: 16 residues. Germline values: CDR1 MDHEN, CDR2 SYDVKM. V gave up 5 bases and J gave up 6 bases; unmatched junction bases: 10. The CDR3 spells CASSIDRGRFSGELFF. Here the CDR3 DNA reads TGTGCCAGCAGTATCGACAGGGGGAGGTTCTCCGGGGAGCTGTTTTTT.

This clone was seen a few times. CDR3 sequence (DNA): TGTGCCAGCAGCACCAGAATAGCGGGTTCCTACGAGCAGTACTTC. It translates to CASSTRIAGSYEQYF. V is TRBV13 and J is TRBJ2-7; 7 bases line up with TRBD2. CDR1 PRHDT and CDR2 FYEKMQ come from the germline V gene (reference sequence). J lost 1 base, V lost 5 bases, and 8 bases had no gene match. The CDR3 runs 15 residues.

This chain uses TRBV11-2 with TRBJ2-3; tentatively, D is TRBD2 (6 bases). Germline values: CDR1 SGHAT, CDR2 FQNNGV. V lost 5 bases to trimming and J lost 0 bases, with 12 bases between them. The CDR3 is 15 residues long. The CDR3 DNA sequence: TGTGCCAGCAGCCTCGGGACTCCCAGCACAGATACGCAGTATTTT. It translates to CASSLGTPSTDTQYF.

The V call is TRBV25-1, the J call TRBJ2-3; TRBD1 is a possible D gene (5 bases). This CDR3 has 13 residues. The V end was cut by 5 bases, the J end by 2 bases, with 8 bases between. Germline CDR1 and CDR2: MGHDK and SYGVNS. The CDR3 DNA is TGTGCCAGCAGTCCCAGGGCCACAGATACGCAGTATTTT. Its protein is CASSPRATDTQYF.

CDR3 in amino acids: CASSFIAGGLLNQPQHF. CDR3 nucleotide sequence: TGTGCCAGCAGCTTTATAGCAGGGGGCCTCCTTAATCAGCCCCAGCATTTT. V is TRBV7-8 and J is TRBJ1-5; 8 bases match TRBD1. This CDR3 is 17 amino acids long. The V gene's germline CDR1 is SGHVS and CDR2 FQNEAQ. Germline trimming cut 3 bases from V and 4 bases from J; bases unmatched to any gene: 11.

The V call is TRBV30, the J call TRBJ2-5; D perhaps matches TRBD1 (5 bases). The last part of the DNA fits TRBJ2-7 better; the J call may be wrong. This CDR3 is built from 13 residues. Per the germline V gene, CDR1 is GTSNPN and CDR2 is SVGIG (reference sequence). CDR3 nucleotide sequence: TGTGCCTGTCAGGGTGCAGGGTCCTACGAGCAGTACTTC. Translation gives CACQGAGSYEQYF.

The chain recombines TRBV6-6 with TRBJ2-1, with D possibly being TRBD2 (6 bases). Germline V gene data show CDR1 as MNHNY and CDR2 as SVGAGI (reference sequence). Trimming removed 9 bases from V and 7 bases from J, with 13 bases in between. The CDR3 sequence is 12 residues long. The CDR3 bases are TGTGCCAGTGCGGGGCTGGCAAATGAGCAGTTCTTC. It translates to CASAGLANEQFF.

CDR3 nucleotides: TGTGCCAGCCGACAGAGCCTACACAACACTGAAGCTTTCTTT. It is translated as CASRQSLHNTEAFF. The chain is built from TRBV2 and TRBJ1-1, with D possibly being TRBD1 (5 bases). CDR3 size: 14 residues. V dropped 8 bases and J dropped 2 bases, with 15 bases sitting between them. CDR1 is SNHLY, CDR2 FYNNEI, per germline.